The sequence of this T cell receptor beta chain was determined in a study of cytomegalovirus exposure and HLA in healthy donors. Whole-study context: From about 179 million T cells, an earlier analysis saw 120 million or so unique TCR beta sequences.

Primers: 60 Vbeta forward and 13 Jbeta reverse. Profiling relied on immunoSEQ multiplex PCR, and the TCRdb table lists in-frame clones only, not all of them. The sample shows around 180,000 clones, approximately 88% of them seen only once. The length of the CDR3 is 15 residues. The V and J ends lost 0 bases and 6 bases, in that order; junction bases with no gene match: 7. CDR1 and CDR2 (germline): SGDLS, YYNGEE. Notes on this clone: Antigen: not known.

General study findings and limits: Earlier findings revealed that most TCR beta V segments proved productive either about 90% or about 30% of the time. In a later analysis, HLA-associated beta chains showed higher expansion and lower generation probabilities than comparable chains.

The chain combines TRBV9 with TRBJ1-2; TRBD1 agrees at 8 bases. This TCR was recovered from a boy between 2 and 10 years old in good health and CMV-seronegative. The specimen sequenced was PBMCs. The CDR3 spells CASSVDPQGADGYTF. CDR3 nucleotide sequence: TGTGCCAGCAGCGTAGACCCCCAGGGGGCGGATGGCTACACCTTC.